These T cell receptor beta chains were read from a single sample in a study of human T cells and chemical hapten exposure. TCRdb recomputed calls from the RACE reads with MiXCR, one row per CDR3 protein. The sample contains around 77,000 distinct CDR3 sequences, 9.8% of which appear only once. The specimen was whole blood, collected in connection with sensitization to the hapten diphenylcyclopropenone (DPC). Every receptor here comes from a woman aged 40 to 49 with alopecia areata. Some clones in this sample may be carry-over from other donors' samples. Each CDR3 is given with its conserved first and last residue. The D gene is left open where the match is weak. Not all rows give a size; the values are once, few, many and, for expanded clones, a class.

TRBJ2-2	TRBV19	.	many	CATSGAGGYTGELFF	TGTGCCACTTCCGGAGCAGGGGGGTACACCGGGGAGCTGTTTTTT
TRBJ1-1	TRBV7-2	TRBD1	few	CASSLRSGTGALNTEAFF	TGTGCCAGCAGCTTAAGATCTGGGACAGGGGCACTGAACACTGAAGCTTTCTTT
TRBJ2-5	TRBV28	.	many	CASYGAGQHEETQYF	TGTGCCAGTTATGGGGCGGGACAGCACGAAGAGACCCAGTACTTC
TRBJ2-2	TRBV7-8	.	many	CASSPRGGSGTGELFF	TGTGCCAGCAGCCCCAGGGGAGGGTCCGGCACCGGGGAGCTGTTTTTT
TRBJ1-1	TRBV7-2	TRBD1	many	CASSYDSRGWTEAFF	TGTGCCAGCAGCTATGACTCCAGGGGGTGGACTGAAGCTTTCTTT
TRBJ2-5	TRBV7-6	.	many	CASSPLQIQETQYF	TGTGCCAGCAGCCCGTTACAGATTCAAGAGACCCAGTACTTC
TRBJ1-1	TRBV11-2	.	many	CASSLNQGGTEAFF	TGTGCCAGCAGCTTAAACCAGGGAGGCACTGAAGCTTTCTTT
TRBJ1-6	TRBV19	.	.	CASSIFPWTVGNSPLHF	TGTGCCAGTAGTATATTCCCTTGGACAGTCGGAAATTCACCCCTCCACTTT
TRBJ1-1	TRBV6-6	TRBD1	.	CASSWGDRNTEAFF	TGTGCCAGCAGTTGGGGGGACAGGAACACTGAAGCTTTCTTT
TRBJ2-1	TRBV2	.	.	CASREAYNEQFF	TGTGCCAGCAGGGAAGCGTACAATGAGCAGTTCTTC
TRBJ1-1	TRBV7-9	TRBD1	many	CASSSGQGVNTEAFF	TGTGCCAGCAGCTCTGGACAGGGGGTGAACACTGAAGCTTTCTTT
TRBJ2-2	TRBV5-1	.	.	CASSLGQTSGELFF	TGCGCCAGCAGCTTGGGACAGACCTCCGGGGAGCTGTTTTTT
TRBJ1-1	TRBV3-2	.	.	CASSQDFTRSTEAFF	TGTGCCAGCAGCCAAGATTTCACCAGGAGCACTGAAGCTTTCTTT
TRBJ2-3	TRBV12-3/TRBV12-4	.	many	CASSPVDTQYF	TGTGCCAGCAGCCCAGTCGATACGCAGTATTTT
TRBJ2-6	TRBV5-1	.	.	CASSSTAGIGSGANVLTF	TGCGCCAGCAGCTCCACGGCAGGAATCGGCTCTGGGGCCAACGTCCTGACTTTC
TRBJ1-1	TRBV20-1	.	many	CSARMQENTEAFF	TGCAGTGCTAGGATGCAGGAGAACACTGAAGCTTTCTTT
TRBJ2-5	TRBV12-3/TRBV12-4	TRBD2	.	CASTNGGVYQETQYF	TGTGCCAGCACTAATGGGGGGGTGTACCAAGAGACCCAGTACTTC
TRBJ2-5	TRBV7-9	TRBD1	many	CASSLGQGVPQETQYF	TGTGCCAGCAGCTTAGGGCAGGGGGTACCTCAAGAGACCCAGTACTTC
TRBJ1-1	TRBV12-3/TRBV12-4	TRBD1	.	CASRGQMNTEAFF	TGTGCCAGCAGGGGACAGATGAACACTGAAGCTTTCTTT
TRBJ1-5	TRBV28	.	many	CASSLEAQPQHF	TGTGCCAGCAGTTTAGAGGCTCAGCCCCAGCATTTT
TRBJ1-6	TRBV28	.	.	CASSFGYNSPLHF	TGTGCCAGCAGTTTTGGGTATAATTCACCCCTCCACTTT
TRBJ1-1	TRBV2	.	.	CASRFGNTEAFF	TGTGCCAGCCGCTTTGGGAACACTGAAGCTTTCTTT
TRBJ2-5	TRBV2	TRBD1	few	CASKVTGGETQYF	TGTGCCAGCAAGGTGACAGGGGGAGAGACCCAGTACTTC
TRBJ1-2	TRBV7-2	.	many	CASSLDVVNYGYTF	TGTGCCAGCAGCTTAGATGTGGTTAACTATGGCTACACCTTC
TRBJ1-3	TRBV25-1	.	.	CASSVGTLDGNTIYF	TGTGCCAGCAGTGTCGGGACCCTCGACGGAAACACCATATATTTT
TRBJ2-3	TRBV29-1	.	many	CSVEGSTDTQYF	TGCAGCGTTGAGGGTAGCACAGATACGCAGTATTTT
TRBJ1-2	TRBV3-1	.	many	CASSQDQSQVYGYTF	TGTGCCAGCAGCCAAGATCAATCGCAGGTCTATGGCTACACCTTC
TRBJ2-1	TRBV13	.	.	CASSVRQGGYNEQFF	TGTGCCAGCAGCGTCCGACAGGGAGGCTACAATGAGCAGTTCTTC
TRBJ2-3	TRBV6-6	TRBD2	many	CASRPLAGGFTDTQYF	TGTGCCAGCAGGCCCCTAGCGGGGGGATTCACAGATACGCAGTATTTT
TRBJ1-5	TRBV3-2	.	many	CASSRPTGNSNQPQHF	TGTGCCAGCAGCCGACCGACAGGGAATAGCAATCAGCCCCAGCATTTT
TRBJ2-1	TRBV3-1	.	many	CASSQVSRYNEQFF	TGTGCCAGCAGCCAAGTAAGTAGGTACAATGAGCAGTTCTTC
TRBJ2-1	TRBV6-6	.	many	CASGQGFNSYNEQFF	TGTGCCAGCGGGCAGGGCTTCAATTCCTACAATGAGCAGTTCTTC
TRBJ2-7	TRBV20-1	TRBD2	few	CSARVFSGASSYEQYF	TGCAGTGCTAGAGTTTTTAGCGGGGCCTCATCCTACGAGCAGTACTTC
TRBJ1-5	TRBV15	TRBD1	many	CATSRDRGTSNQPQHF	TGTGCCACCAGCAGAGACAGGGGGACTAGCAATCAGCCCCAGCATTTT
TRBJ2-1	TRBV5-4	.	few	CASRYKQFF	TGTGCCAGCAGGTATAAGCAGTTCTTC
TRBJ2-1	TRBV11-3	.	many	CASSAGRGTRAPGSDGEQFF	TGTGCCAGCAGCGCCGGTCGCGGGACAAGGGCCCCGGGGTCCGACGGTGAGCAGTTCTTC
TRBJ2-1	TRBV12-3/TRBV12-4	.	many	CASSFLQGWLDNEQFF	TGTGCCAGCAGTTTTCTTCAGGGGTGGTTGGACAATGAGCAGTTCTTC
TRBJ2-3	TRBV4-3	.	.	CASSQRDSGLGTDTQYF	TGCGCCAGCAGCCAACGTGATAGCGGACTGGGCACAGATACGCAGTATTTT
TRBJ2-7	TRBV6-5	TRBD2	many	CASSYSRSGGYEQYF	TGTGCCAGCAGTTACTCCCGGAGCGGGGGATACGAGCAGTACTTC